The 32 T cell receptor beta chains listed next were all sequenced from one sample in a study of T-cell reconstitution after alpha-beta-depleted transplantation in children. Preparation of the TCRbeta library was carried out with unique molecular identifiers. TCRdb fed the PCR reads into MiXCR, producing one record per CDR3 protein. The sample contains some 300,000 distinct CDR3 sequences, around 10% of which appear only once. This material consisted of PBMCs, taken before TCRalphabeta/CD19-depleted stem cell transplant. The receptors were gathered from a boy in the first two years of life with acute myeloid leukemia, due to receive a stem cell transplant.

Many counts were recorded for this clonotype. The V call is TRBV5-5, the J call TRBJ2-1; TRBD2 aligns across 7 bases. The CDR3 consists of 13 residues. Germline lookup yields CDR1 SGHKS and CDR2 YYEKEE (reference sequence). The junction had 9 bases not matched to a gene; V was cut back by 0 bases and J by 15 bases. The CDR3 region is CASSLGGREGTFF. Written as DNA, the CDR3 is TGTGCCAGCAGCTTGGGGGGGAGGGAAGGAACGTTCTTC.

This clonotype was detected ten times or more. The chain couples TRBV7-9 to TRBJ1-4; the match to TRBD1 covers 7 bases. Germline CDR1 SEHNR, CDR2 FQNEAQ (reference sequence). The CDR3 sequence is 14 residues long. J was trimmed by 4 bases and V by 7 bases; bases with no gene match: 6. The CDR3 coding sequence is TGTGCCAGCACCATGACAGGGCTTAATGAAAAACTGTTTTTT. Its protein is CASTMTGLNEKLFF.

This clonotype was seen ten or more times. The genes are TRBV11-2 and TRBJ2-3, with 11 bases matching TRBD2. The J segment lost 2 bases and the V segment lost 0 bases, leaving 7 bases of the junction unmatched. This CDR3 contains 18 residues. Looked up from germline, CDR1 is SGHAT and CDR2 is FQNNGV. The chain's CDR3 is CASSLEVLAGGLTDTQYF. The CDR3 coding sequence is TGTGCCAGCAGCTTAGAGGTTCTAGCGGGAGGTCTCACAGATACGCAGTATTTT.

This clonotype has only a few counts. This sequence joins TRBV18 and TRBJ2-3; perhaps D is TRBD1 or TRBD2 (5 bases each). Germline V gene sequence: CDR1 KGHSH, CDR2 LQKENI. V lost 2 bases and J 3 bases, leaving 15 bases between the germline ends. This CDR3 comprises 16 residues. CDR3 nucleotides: TGTGCCAGCTCACCAGGTTGGGGGAGCCGAACAGATACGCAGTATTTT. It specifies CASSPGWGSRTDTQYF.

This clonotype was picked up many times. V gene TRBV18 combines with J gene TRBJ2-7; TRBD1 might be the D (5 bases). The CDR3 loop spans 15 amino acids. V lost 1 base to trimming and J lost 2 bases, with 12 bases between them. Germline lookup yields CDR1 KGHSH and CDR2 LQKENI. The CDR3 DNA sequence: TGTGCCAGCTCACCACAGGGGAATCGGGCCTACGAGCAGTACTTC. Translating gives CASSPQGNRAYEQYF.

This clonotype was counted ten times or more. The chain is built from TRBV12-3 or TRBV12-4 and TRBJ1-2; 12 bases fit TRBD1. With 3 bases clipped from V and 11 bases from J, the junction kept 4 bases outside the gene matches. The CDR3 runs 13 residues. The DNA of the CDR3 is TGTGCCAGCAGTTTGGGGACAGGGGGCGTATACACCTTC. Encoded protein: CASSLGTGGVYTF.

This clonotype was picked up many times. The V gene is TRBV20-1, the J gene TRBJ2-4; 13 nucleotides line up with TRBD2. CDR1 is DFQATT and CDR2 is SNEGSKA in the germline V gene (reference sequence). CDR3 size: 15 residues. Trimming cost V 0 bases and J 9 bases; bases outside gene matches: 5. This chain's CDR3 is CSARDRLAGGLIQYF. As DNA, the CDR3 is TGCAGTGCTAGAGACCGACTAGCGGGGGGACTCATTCAGTACTTC.

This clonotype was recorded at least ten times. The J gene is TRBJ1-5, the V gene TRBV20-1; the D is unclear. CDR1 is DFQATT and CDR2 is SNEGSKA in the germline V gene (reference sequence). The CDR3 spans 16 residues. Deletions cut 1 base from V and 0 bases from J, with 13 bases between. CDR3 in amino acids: CSARGGKEASNQPQHF. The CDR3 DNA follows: TGCAGTGCTAGAGGCGGGAAAGAGGCTAGCAATCAGCCCCAGCATTTT.

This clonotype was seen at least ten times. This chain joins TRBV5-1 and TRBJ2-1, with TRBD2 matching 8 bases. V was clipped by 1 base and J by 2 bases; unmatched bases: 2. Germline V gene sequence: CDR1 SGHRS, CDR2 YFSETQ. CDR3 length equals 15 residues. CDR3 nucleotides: TGCGCCAGCAGCTTGTGGCGGGGGGCCTACAATGAGCAGTTCTTC. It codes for CASSLWRGAYNEQFF.

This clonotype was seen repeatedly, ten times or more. DNA of the CDR3: TGCAGCGTTTCCCCTTCCGGGAACTCCTACGAGCAGTACTTC. Translation: CSVSPSGNSYEQYF. The gene calls are TRBV29-1 and TRBJ2-7; possible D gene TRBD2, 5 bases. The CDR3 totals 14 residues. Germline CDR1 is SQVTM and CDR2 is ANQGSEA. Trimming cost V 5 bases and J 0 bases, with 14 bases left between them.

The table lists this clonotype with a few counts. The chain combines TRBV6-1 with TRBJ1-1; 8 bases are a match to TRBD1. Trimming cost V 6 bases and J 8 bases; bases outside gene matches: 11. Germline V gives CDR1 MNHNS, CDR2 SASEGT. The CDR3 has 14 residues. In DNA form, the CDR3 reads TGTGCCAGCAGACTTGGGACAGGAAGGGGGGAAGCTTTCTTT. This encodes CASRLGTGRGEAFF.

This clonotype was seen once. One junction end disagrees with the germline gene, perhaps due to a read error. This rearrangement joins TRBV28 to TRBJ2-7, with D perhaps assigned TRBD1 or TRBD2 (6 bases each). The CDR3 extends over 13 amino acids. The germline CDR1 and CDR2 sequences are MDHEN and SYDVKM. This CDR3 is CSSSLGGAYEQYF. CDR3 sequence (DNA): TGTTCCAGCAGTTTGGGGGGCGCGTACGAGCAGTACTTC.

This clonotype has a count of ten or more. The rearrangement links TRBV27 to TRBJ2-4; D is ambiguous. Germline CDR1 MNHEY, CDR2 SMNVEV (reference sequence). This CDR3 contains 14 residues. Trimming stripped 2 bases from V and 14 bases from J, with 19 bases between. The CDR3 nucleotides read TGTGCCAGCAGTTTAAATCGGCTGACACCCCCAGAGTACTTC. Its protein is CASSLNRLTPPEYF.

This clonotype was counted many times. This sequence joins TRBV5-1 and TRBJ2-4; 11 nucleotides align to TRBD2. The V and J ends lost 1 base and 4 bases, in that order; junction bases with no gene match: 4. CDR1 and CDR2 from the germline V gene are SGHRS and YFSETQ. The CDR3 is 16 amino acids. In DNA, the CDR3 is TGCGCCAGCAGCTTGCGACTAGCGGGGCGGAAAAACATTCAGTACTTC. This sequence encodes CASSLRLAGRKNIQYF.

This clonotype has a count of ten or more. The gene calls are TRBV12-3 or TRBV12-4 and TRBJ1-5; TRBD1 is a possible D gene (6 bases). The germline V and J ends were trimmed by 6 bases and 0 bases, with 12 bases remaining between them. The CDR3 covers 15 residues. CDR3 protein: CASSELQGSNQPQHF. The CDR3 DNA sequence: TGTGCCAGCAGCGAACTACAGGGTAGCAATCAGCCCCAGCATTTT.

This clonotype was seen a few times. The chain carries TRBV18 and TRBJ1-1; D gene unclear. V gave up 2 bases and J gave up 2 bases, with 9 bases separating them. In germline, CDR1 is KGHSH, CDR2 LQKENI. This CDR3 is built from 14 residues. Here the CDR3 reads CASSPGRDNTEAFF. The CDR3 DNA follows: TGTGCCAGCTCACCAGGACGGGATAACACTGAAGCTTTCTTT. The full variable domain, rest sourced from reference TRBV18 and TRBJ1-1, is NAGVMQNPRHLVRRRGQEARLRCSPMKGHSHVYWYRQLPEEGLKFMVYLQKENIIDESGMPKERFSAEFPKEGPSILRIQQVVRGDSAAYFCASSPGRDNTEAFFGQGTRLTVV.

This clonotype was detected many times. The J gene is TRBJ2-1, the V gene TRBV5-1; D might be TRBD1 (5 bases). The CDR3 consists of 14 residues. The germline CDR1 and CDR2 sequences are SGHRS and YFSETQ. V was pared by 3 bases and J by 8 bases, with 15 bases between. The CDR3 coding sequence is TGCGCCAGCAGCTATGGGGCTGCGTCCGATGAGCAGTTCTTC. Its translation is CASSYGAASDEQFF. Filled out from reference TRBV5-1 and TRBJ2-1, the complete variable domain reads KAGVTQTPRYLIKTRGQQVTLSCSPISGHRSVSWYQQTPGQGLQFLFEYFSETQRNKGNFPGRFSGRQFSNSRSEMNVSTLELGDSALYLCASSYGAASDEQFFGPGTRLTVL.

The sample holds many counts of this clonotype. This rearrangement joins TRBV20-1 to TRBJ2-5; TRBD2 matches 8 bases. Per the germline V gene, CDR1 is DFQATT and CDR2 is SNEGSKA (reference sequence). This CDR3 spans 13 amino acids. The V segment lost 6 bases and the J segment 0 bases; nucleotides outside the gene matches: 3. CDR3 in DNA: TGCAGTGCGGCTAGCGGGTACCAAGAGACCCAGTACTTC. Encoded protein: CSAASGYQETQYF.

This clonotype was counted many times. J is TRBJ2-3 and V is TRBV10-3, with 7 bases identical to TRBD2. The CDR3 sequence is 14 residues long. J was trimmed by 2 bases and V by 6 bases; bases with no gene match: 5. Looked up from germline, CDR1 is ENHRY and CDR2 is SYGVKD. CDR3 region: CAIRTGLNTDTQYF. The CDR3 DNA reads TGTGCCATCAGGACGGGACTAAACACAGATACGCAGTATTTT.

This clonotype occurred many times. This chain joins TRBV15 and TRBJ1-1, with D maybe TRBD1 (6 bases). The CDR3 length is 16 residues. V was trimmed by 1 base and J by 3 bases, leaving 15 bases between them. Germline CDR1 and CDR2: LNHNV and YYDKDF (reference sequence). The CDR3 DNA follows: TGTGCCACCAGCAGAGCCAGGGGAAGGATGGACACTGAAGCTTTCTTT. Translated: CATSRARGRMDTEAFF.

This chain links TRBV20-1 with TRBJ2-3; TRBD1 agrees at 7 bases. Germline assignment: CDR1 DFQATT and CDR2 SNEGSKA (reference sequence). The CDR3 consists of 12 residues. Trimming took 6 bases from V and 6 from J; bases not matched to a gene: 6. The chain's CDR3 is CSAPKGADTQYF. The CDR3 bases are TGCAGTGCCCCTAAGGGGGCCGATACGCAGTATTTT.

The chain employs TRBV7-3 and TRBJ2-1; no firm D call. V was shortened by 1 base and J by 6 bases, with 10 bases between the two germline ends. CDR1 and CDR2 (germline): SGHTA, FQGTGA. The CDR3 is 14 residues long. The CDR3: CASSLMPVGNEQFF. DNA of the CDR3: TGTGCCAGCAGCTTAATGCCGGTAGGCAATGAGCAGTTCTTC.

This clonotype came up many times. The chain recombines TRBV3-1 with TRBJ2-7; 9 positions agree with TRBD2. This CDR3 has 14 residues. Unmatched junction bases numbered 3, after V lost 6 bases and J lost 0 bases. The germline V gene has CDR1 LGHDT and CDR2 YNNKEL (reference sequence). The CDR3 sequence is CASRSSGVSYEQYF. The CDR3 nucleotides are TGTGCCAGCAGGTCTAGCGGGGTCTCCTACGAGCAGTACTTC.

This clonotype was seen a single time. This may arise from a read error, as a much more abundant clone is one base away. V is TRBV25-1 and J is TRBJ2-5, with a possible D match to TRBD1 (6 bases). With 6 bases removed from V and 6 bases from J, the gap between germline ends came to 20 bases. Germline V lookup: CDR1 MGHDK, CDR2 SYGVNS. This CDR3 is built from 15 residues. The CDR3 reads CASRVPAAGDKTQYF. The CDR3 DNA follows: TGTGCCAGCAGAGTCCCAGCGGCAGGGGATAAGACCCAGTACTTC.

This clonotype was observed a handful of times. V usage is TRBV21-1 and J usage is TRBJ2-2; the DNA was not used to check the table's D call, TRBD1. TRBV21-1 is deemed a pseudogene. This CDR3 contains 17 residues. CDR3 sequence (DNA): TGTGCCAGCAGCCCGAGAAAGAGAGGGGATCAACCCGGGGAGCTGTTTTTT. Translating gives CASSPRKRGDQPGELFF.

The CDR3 reads CASSLVAGASWSTDTQYF. The CDR3 coding sequence is TGTGCCAGCAGCTTAGTAGCGGGAGCCTCCTGGAGCACAGATACGCAGTATTTT. V gene TRBV11-2 combines with J gene TRBJ2-3; 9 bases line up with TRBD2. The V and J ends lost 1 base and 0 bases, in that order; junction bases with no gene match: 8. From germline, CDR1 is SGHAT and CDR2 FQNNGV. The CDR3 spans 18 residues.

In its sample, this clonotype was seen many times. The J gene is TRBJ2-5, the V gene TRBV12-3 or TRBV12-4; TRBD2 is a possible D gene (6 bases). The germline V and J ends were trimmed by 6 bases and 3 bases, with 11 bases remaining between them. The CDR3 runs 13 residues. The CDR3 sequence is CASSPGGEETQYF. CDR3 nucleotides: TGTGCCAGCAGCCCCGGGGGTGAAGAGACCCAGTACTTC.

CDR3: CASSPTLAGSINEQFF. The CDR3 DNA follows: TGTGCCAGCAGCCCCACCCTGGCGGGGAGTATCAATGAGCAGTTCTTC. V usage is TRBV7-3 and J usage is TRBJ2-1, with TRBD2 as a possible D gene (6 bases). CDR3 size: 16 residues. Trimming took off 5 bases at V and 6 bases at J, with 20 bases between the two ends. Germline V gene sequence: CDR1 SGHTA, CDR2 FQGTGA.

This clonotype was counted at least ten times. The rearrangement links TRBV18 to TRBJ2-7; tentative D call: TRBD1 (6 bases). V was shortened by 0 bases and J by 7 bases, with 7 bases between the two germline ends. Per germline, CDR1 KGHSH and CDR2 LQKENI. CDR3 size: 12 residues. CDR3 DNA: TGTGCCAGCTCACCACCTAGGGGGGAGCAGTACTTC. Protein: CASSPPRGEQYF.

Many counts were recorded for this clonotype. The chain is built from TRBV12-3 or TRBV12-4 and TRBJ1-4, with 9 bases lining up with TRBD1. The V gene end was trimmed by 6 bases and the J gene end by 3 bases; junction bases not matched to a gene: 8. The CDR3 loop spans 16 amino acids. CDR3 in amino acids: CASSLTGGLPNEKLFF. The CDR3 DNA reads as TGTGCCAGCAGCCTGACAGGGGGGCTACCTAATGAAAAACTGTTTTTT.

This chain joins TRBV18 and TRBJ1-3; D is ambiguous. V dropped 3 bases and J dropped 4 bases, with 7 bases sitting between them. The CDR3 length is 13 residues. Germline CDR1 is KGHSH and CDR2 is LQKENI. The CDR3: CASSPALGNTIYF. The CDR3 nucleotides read TGTGCCAGCTCACCCGCGTTGGGAAACACCATATATTTT.

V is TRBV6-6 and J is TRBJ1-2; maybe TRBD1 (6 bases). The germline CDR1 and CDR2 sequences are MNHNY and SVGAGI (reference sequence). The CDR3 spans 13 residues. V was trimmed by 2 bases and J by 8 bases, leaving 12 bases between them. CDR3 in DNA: TGTGCCAGCAGTTACGACAGGAGAGACGGCTACACCTTC. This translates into CASSYDRRDGYTF.